This T cell receptor beta chain was sequenced during a study of blood T cells in healthy people across ages. General study points: When set beside aged donors, long-lived donors presented more naive CD4+ cells and higher diversity.

The CDR3 has 14 amino acids. V was clipped by 5 bases and J by 0 bases, with 11 bases between them. Germline values: CDR1 DFQATT, CDR2 SNEGSKA (reference sequence). The authors ran a second PCR of about 6 to 12 cycles using a sample-barcoded 5' primer and a J-beta primer mix. One entry per CDR3 protein, called by TCRdb with MiXCR from the 5' RACE reads. Of around 990,000 distinct CDR3 sequences in the sample, around 27% were seen once. In its sample, this clonotype was seen a few times. What it binds is not known. These same data were also listed under a study on T cells of mothers and their children. Turning to that study: In this cohort, donors were three healthy Caucasian mothers plus their six children. cDNA was made from all extracted RNA, approximately 1.5 ug per 15 ul. It was observed that no persistent microchimeric T cell clones could be detected.

The chain combines TRBV20-1 with TRBJ2-1, with a tentative D call TRBD2 (5 bases). The TCR sequence derives from a girl aged 2-10 years in good health. Sample: blood. The CDR3 loop reads CSAGSGSSYNEQFF. CDR3 nucleotides: TGCAGTGCTGGGTCGGGGAGCTCCTACAATGAGCAGTTCTTC.